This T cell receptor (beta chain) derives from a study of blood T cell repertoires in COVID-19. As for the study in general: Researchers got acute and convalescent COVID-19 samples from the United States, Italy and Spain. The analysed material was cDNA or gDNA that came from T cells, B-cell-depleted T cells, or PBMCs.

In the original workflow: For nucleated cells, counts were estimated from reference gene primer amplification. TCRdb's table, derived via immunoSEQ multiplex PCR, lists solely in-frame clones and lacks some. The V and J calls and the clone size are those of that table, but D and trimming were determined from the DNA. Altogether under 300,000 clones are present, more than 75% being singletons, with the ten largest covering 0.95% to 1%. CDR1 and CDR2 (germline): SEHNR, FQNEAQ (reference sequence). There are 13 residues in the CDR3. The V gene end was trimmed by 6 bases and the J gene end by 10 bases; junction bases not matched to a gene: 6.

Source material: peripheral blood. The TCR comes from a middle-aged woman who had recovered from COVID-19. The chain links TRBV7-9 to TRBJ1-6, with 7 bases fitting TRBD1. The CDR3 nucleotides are TGTGCCAGCAGACCCGACAGGGTCTCACCCCTCCACTTT. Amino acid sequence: CASRPDRVSPLHF.